This T cell receptor (beta chain) was sequenced during a study of cytomegalovirus exposure and HLA in healthy donors. This CDR3 is built from 14 residues. The junction had 7 bases not matched to a gene; V was cut back by 6 bases and J by 5 bases. The V gene's germline CDR1 is MNHNS and CDR2 SASEGT. 60 Vbeta and 13 Jbeta primers were used in PCR. Measured with immunoSEQ multiplex PCR; TCRdb has only the in-frame clones, and not every one. The sample comprises about 160,000 clones, roughly 87% of which are singletons, and about 1.6% rests with the top ten. The sample was PBMCs. The TCR comes from a girl aged 10-17 years in good health and CMV-seropositive. The rearrangement uses TRBV6-1 and TRBJ1-2, with 9 bases fitting TRBD1. The CDR3 DNA reads as TGTGCCAGCAGCCGACCCGGGACAGGGTATGGCTACACCTTC. Amino acids: CASSRPGTGYGYTF.